This T cell receptor (beta chain) was recorded in a study of CD4 and CD8 cells across lung adenocarcinoma regions (dated by TCRdb to the late 2010s). About the investigation overall: To look at intratumor heterogeneity in the T cell receptor repertoire, the study compared tumor centers against tumor margins.

Libraries were constructed by PCR. The run used a HiSeq X Ten. Using fastp at Q25 and MiXCR, TCRdb reprocessed the public reads and kept productive beta chains. Every distinct CDR3 protein forms one entry, paired with its most common genes and DNA. Recorded for this sample are more than 6,000 distinct CDR3 sequences; about 50% of them occurred a single time. Clones ranked in the top ten supply around 40% of the sample. On this clonotype itself: No cognate antigen has been identified for it. One end of the junction varies from germline; a read error may be responsible.

Patients with localized lung adenocarcinoma, a subtype of non-small cell lung cancer, were used as donors. These samples came from the centers of localized lung adenocarcinomas. For TCR repertoire analysis, CD8+ T cells taken from tumor tissue were profiled apart from CD4+ T cells. The specimen sequenced was CD8+ T cells from the center of a lung tumor. In the paper's terms, the cell subset or site label means: tumor center region. This TCR was recovered from a male donor with lung adenocarcinoma. The CD4 and CD8 labels of this study may be unreliable.

The sequence in DNA is TGTGCCTGGAGTGCTCAGGGAGATCAGCCCCAGCACTTT. The resulting protein is CAWSAQGDQPQHF. Here the chain combines TRBV30 and TRBJ1-5; matching of 5 bases hints at TRBD1 as the D gene. Based on the germline V gene (reference sequence), the CDR1 and CDR2 sequences are GTSNPN and SVGIG. The cysteine opens and the phenylalanine closes a CDR3 of 13 amino acids. The kept DNA is CDR3 alone, 39 bases in frame from the first base.